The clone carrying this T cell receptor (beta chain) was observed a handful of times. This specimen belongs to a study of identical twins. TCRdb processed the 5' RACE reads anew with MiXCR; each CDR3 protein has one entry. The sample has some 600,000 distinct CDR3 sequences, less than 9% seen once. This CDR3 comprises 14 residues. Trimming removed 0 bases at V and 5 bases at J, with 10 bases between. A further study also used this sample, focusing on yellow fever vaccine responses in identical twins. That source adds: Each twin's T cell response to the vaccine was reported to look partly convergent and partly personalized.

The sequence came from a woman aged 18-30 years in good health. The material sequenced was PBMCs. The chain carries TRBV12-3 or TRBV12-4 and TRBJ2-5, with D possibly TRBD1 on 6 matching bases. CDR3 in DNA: TGTGCCAGCAGTTTAGCGGGGGCGTGGGAGACCCAGTACTTC. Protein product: CASSLAGAWETQYF.